This is a list of T cell receptor beta chains from one sample in a study of Ad26.COV2.S vaccination and SARS-CoV-2 variants. Data came from immunoSEQ multiplex PCR; TCRdb stores just in-frame clones and leaves some out. The sample consists of some 300,000 clones, around 84% of them appearing once. The sample in question was peripheral blood, obtained in a trial of Ad26.COV2.S vaccine versus placebo. The receptors originated from a person aged 18-65 years who received the Ad26.COV2.S COVID-19 vaccine or a placebo. The CDR3 runs from the conserved cysteine through the conserved F or W. A D gene is named only where the DNA matches it firmly. The size field is filled for only some rows; it gives once, few, many or a size class.

>TRBV19|-|TRBJ1-1|-
CASSIYGLQAFF
TGTGCCAGTAGTATATATGGGTTACAGGCTTTCTTT
>TRBV7-2|-|TRBJ1-2|-
CASSLSSGGGHGYTF
TGTGCCAGCAGCTTATCCAGTGGGGGAGGCCATGGCTACACCTTC
>TRBV5-1|-|TRBJ2-7|TRBD1
CASSSLEQGASYEQYF
TGCGCCAGCAGCTCCCTTGAACAGGGGGCGTCCTACGAGCAGTACTTC
>TRBV6-6|-|TRBJ2-7|-
CASSRLAGLYPYEQYF
TGTGCCAGCAGTCGGCTCGCGGGACTTTACCCCTACGAGCAGTACTTC
>TRBV5-4|few|TRBJ2-1|-
CASRHRDISYNEQFF
TGTGCCAGCAGACACCGGGACATATCCTACAATGAGCAGTTCTTC
>TRBV5-1|-|TRBJ2-3|TRBD2
CASSLAVEAGGADTQYF
TGCGCCAGCAGCCTGGCCGTGGAGGCGGGGGGAGCAGATACGCAGTATTTT
>TRBV3-1/TRBV3-2|-|TRBJ2-1|TRBD2
CASSQPTESGGPFPIHNEQFF
TGTGCCAGCAGCCAACCAACGGAGAGCGGGGGGCCCTTCCCTATACACAATGAGCAGTTCTTC
>TRBV11-2|-|TRBJ2-7|TRBD2
CASSLDSGISYEQYF
TGTGCCAGCAGCTTAGACAGCGGGATTTCCTACGAGCAGTACTTC
>TRBV6-4|-|TRBJ1-2|-
CASSDWTDNYGYTF
TGTGCCAGCAGTGATTGGACGGATAACTATGGCTACACCTTC
>TRBV3-1/TRBV3-2|-|TRBJ2-7|-
CASSGLQGYEQYF
TGTGCCAGCAGCGGCTTACAGGGCTACGAGCAGTACTTC
>TRBV5-1|-|TRBJ2-1|TRBD2
CASSLLAANYNEQFF
TGCGCCAGCAGCCTTCTAGCGGCGAACTACAATGAGCAGTTCTTC
>TRBV18|-|TRBJ1-4|TRBD1
CASSLGTGNEKLFF
TGTGCCAGCTCGCTCGGGACAGGGAATGAAAAACTGTTTTTT
>TRBV7-2|-|TRBJ2-1|TRBD1
CASSLAPGQGRDEQFF
TGTGCCAGCAGCTTAGCCCCCGGACAGGGAAGGGATGAGCAGTTCTTC
>TRBV7-2|-|TRBJ2-1|TRBD2
CASSPTSGGYNEQFF
TGTGCCAGCAGCCCGACTAGCGGGGGCTACAATGAGCAGTTCTTC
>TRBV6-6|-|TRBJ1-2|-
CASSYQVLDGYTF
TGTGCCAGCAGTTACCAGGTTCTGGATGGCTACACCTTC
>TRBV3-1/TRBV3-2|-|TRBJ2-7|-
CASSQGSRGDEQYF
TGTGCCAGCAGCCAAGGATCCAGGGGCGACGAGCAGTACTTC
>TRBV6-2/TRBV6-3|once|TRBJ2-7|TRBD2
CASSYLPSGGSALREQYF
TGTGCCAGCAGTTACCTCCCTAGCGGGGGATCCGCACTCCGCGAGCAGTACTTC
>TRBV7-2|-|TRBJ1-5|TRBD1
CASSSQGAGQPQHF
TGTGCCAGCAGCTCCCAGGGGGCAGGTCAGCCCCAGCATTTT
>TRBV14|-|TRBJ2-1|-
CASSLTLGVSGHEQFF
TGTGCCAGCAGCCTAACCTTGGGGGTTAGCGGCCATGAGCAGTTCTTC
>TRBV20-1|-|TRBJ2-7|-
CSASISLSIEQYF
TGCAGTGCTAGTATAAGTCTCAGTATCGAGCAGTACTTC
>TRBV5-6|-|TRBJ2-3|-
CASSYGGPSLQSTQYF
TGTGCCAGCAGCTACGGGGGCCCCTCACTACAAAGTACGCAGTATTTT
>TRBV29-1|-|TRBJ1-2|-
CSVSAQGSYGYTF
TGCAGCGTCTCTGCACAGGGCAGCTATGGCTACACCTTC
>TRBV3-1/TRBV3-2|-|TRBJ1-3|-
CATSQGSGNTIYF
TGTGCCACCTCACAGGGCTCTGGAAACACCATATATTTT
>TRBV7-2|-|TRBJ1-2|-
CASSTSRERGYTF
TGTGCCAGCAGCACGTCCAGGGAGAGGGGCTACACCTTC
>TRBV4-3|-|TRBJ1-2|-
CASSQDLGVYGYTF
TGCGCCAGCAGCCAAGATCTTGGAGTATATGGCTACACCTTC
>TRBV7-2|-|TRBJ2-2|-
CASSFQGSDTGELFF
TGTGCCAGCAGCTTCCAGGGGTCGGACACCGGGGAGCTGTTTTTT
>TRBV4-3|-|TRBJ1-2|-
CASSQDWDGNYGYTF
TGCGCCAGCAGCCAAGATTGGGACGGAAACTATGGCTACACCTTC
>TRBV30|-|TRBJ2-7|-
CAWSTGGTNYEQYF
TGTGCCTGGAGCACCGGGGGCACAAACTACGAGCAGTACTTC
>TRBV5-1|-|TRBJ2-2|TRBD1
CASSPLVGQGNTGELFF
TGCGCCAGCAGCCCTTTAGTGGGACAGGGCAACACCGGGGAGCTGTTTTTT
>TRBV5-1|-|TRBJ2-5|-
CASSLGNSGQETQYF
TGCGCCAGCAGCTTGGGGAATTCGGGACAAGAGACCCAGTACTTC
>TRBV9|once|TRBJ1-1|-
CASSSSGGFTEAFF
TGTGCCAGCAGCTCTTCGGGTGGGTTCACTGAAGCTTTCTTT
>TRBV9|-|TRBJ2-6|-
CASTSFLGANVLTF
TGTGCCAGCACCTCCTTTTTGGGGGCCAACGTCCTGACTTTC
>TRBV11-3|few|TRBJ1-1|-
CASSLTAMNTEAFF
TGTGCCAGCAGCTTAACGGCTATGAACACTGAAGCTTTCTTT
>TRBV9|once|TRBJ2-3|TRBD2
CASSGVNRGTSRTDTQYF
TGTGCCAGCAGCGGAGTCAACCGTGGGACTAGCCGCACAGATACGCAGTATTTT
>TRBV10-1|-|TRBJ1-6|-
CATRSPELDRLALHF
TGCGCCACCAGGTCCCCCGAACTGGACCGCTTGGCCCTCCACTTT
>TRBV23-1|-|TRBJ2-5|TRBD2
CADAGGRYQETQYF
TGCGCCGATGCGGGGGGCAGGTACCAAGAGACCCAGTACTTC
>TRBV7-7|-|TRBJ2-5|-
CASSLYIGETQYF
TGTGCTAGCAGCTTATATATTGGAGAGACCCAGTACTTC